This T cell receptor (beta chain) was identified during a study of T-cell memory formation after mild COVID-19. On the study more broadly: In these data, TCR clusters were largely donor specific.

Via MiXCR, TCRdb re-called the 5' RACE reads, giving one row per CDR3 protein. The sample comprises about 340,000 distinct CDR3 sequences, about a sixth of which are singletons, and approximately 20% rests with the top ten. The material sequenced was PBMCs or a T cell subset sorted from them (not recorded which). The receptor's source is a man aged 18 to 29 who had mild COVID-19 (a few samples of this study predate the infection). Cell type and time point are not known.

The CDR3 coding sequence is TGCAGCGTTATGGAACCAGGACAGGGGGCTTTCATGAACACTGAAGCTTTCTTT. This codes for CSVMEPGQGAFMNTEAFF. V is TRBV29-1 and J is TRBJ1-1; 11 bases map to TRBD1. Germline trimming cut 5 bases from V and 0 bases from J; bases unmatched to any gene: 14. CDR3 length equals 18 residues. Germline V lookup: CDR1 SQVTM, CDR2 ANQGSEA.